This T cell receptor beta chain is from a study of shared clonotypes between healthy human individuals. The assay was immunoSEQ multiplex PCR, and TCRdb's table has in-frame clones only and misses some. Altogether approximately 2.1 million clones are present, approximately 95% being singletons, with the ten largest covering around 0.4%. CDR1 and CDR2 (germline): MNHNS, SASEGT. Trimming cost V 2 bases and J 7 bases; bases outside gene matches: 13. CDR3 length equals 17 residues. The sequence was collected from a man aged 18 to 35 in good health. Some clones in this sample may be carry-over from other donors' samples. Sequenced material: naive CD4+ T cells from PBMCs. Stated subset: CD45RA+ positively selected. V usage is TRBV6-1 and J usage is TRBJ2-1, with 8 bases lining up with TRBD1. CDR3 sequence: CASSEFPQGARPNEQFF. The CDR3 region has the DNA TGTGCCAGCAGTGAATTCCCTCAGGGGGCGAGACCGAATGAGCAGTTCTTC.